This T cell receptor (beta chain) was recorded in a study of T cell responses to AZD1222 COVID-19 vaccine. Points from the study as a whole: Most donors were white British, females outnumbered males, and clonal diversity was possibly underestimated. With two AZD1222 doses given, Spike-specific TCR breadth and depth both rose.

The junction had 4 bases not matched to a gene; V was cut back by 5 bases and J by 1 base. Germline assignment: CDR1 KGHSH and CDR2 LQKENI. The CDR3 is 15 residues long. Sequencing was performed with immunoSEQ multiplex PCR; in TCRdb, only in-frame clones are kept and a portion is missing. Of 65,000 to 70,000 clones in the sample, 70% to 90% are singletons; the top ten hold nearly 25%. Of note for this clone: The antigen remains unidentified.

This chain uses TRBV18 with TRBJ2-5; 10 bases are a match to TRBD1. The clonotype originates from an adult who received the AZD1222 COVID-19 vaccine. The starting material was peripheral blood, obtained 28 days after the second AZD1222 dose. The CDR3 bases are TGTGCCAGCTCATCGACAGGGGGCTCCCAAGAGACCCAGTACTTC. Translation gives CASSSTGGSQETQYF.